The rows below give T cell receptor beta chains drawn from one sample of a study of blood T cells in healthy people across ages. TCRdb re-called the 5' RACE reads through MiXCR, storing one row per CDR3 protein. The data hold approximately 1,000,000 distinct CDR3 sequences, with 35% to 45% observed a single time. The sequenced material came from blood. Every receptor here comes from a man aged 18 to 30 in good health. CDR3s include the opening cysteine and the closing phenylalanine or tryptophan. A D gene is named only where the DNA matches it firmly. Clone size is stated in some rows and not others, as once, few, many or a class when expanded.

>TRBV7-9|-|-|TRBJ1-2
CASSAGVNCGYTF
TGTGCCAGCAGCGCGGGGGTTAACTGTGGCTACACCTTC
>TRBV5-5|few|-|TRBJ2-7
CASSLVAARIGEQYF
TGTGCCAGCAGCTTGGTCGCGGCTCGGATCGGTGAGCAGTACTTC
>TRBV4-3|-|-|TRBJ1-5
CASSQETSQPQHF
TGCGCCAGCAGCCAAGAGACGTCTCAGCCCCAGCATTTT
>TRBV7-2|few|TRBD1|TRBJ1-1
CASSSGTGITEAFF
TGTGCCAGCAGCTCAGGGACAGGGATCACTGAAGCTTTCTTT
>TRBV7-6|-|TRBD1|TRBJ1-3
CASSGDSPSGNTIYF
TGTGCCAGCAGCGGGGACAGTCCCTCTGGAAACACCATATATTTT
>TRBV6-2/TRBV6-3|few|-|TRBJ1-1
CASNRGGFTEAFF
TGTGCCAGCAACCGAGGGGGTTTCACTGAAGCTTTCTTT
>TRBV20-1|few|-|TRBJ1-2
CSARNSRGRYYGYTF
TGCAGTGCTAGGAATTCGAGAGGGCGGTACTATGGCTACACCTTC
>TRBV20-1|-|-|TRBJ2-5
CSAAHRVEETQYF
TGCAGTGCCGCCCACAGGGTGGAAGAGACCCAGTACTTC
>TRBV6-5|-|-|TRBJ2-1
CASSSRGEEQFF
TGTGCCAGCAGTTCCCGCGGAGAGGAGCAGTTCTTC
>TRBV12-5|-|-|TRBJ1-2
CASGYTGTDCGYTF
TGTGCTAGTGGATACACAGGGACGGACTGTGGCTACACCTTC
>TRBV7-9|few|-|TRBJ1-5
CASSLSAGNQPQHF
TGTGCCAGCAGCTTATCGGCCGGGAATCAGCCCCAGCATTTT
>TRBV10-3|few|TRBD1|TRBJ2-1
CAIRGQPGDEQFF
TGTGCCATCAGGGGACAGCCAGGGGATGAGCAGTTCTTC
>TRBV25-1|-|-|TRBJ1-2
CASSIGGDYGYTF
TGTGCCAGCAGCATCGGGGGGGACTATGGCTACACCTTC
>TRBV2|-|-|TRBJ1-5
CASTEEYSNQPQHF
TGTGCCAGCACGGAGGAGTATAGCAATCAGCCCCAGCATTTT
>TRBV3-1|-|-|TRBJ1-5
CASSQDRKAWDQPQHF
TGTGCCAGCAGCCAAGATCGAAAGGCCTGGGATCAGCCCCAGCATTTT
>TRBV6-6|few|TRBD2|TRBJ2-5
CASSFPEGGNSETQYF
TGTGCCAGCAGTTTCCCCGAGGGAGGGAACTCAGAGACCCAGTACTTC
>TRBV7-7|-|-|TRBJ2-5
CASSLVGGHGETQYF
TGTGCCAGCAGCTTAGTAGGGGGGCACGGGGAGACCCAGTACTTC
>TRBV5-1|-|-|TRBJ2-1
CASSLALRGGNEQFF
TGCGCCAGCAGCTTGGCCTTGAGGGGGGGTAATGAGCAGTTCTTC
>TRBV5-1|-|TRBD1|TRBJ1-1
CASNKDRGLNTEAFF
TGCGCCAGCAATAAGGACAGGGGATTGAACACTGAAGCTTTCTTT
>TRBV10-3|many|-|TRBJ2-5
CAISVGETQYF
TGTGCCATCAGTGTTGGGGAGACCCAGTACTTC
>TRBV12-5|-|-|TRBJ2-6
CASGGSNANVLTF
TGTGCTAGTGGTGGATCCAACGCCAACGTCCTGACTTTC
>TRBV4-3|-|-|TRBJ2-7
CASSQESLVGYEQYF
TGCGCCAGCAGCCAGGAAAGTCTAGTCGGCTACGAGCAGTACTTC
>TRBV7-3|-|-|TRBJ2-1
CASSLRLGQLNTEQFF
TGTGCCAGCAGCTTACGTCTCGGGCAGCTAAACACTGAGCAGTTCTTC
>TRBV29-1|-|TRBD1|TRBJ2-7
CSVLSRTGGLEQYF
TGCAGCGTACTCTCCAGGACAGGGGGTCTCGAGCAGTACTTC
>TRBV20-1|-|TRBD2|TRBJ2-2
CSASSGGPTTGELFF
TGCAGTGCTTCTAGCGGGGGCCCTACCACCGGGGAGCTGTTTTTT
>TRBV20-1|-|-|TRBJ2-7
CSARVASALYNEQYF
TGCAGTGCTAGGGTTGCTAGCGCGTTGTACAATGAGCAGTACTTC
>TRBV6-5|once|-|TRBJ1-5
CASSYSVRGRYSNQPQHF
TGTGCCAGCAGTTACTCCGTCCGAGGCCGTTATAGCAATCAGCCCCAGCATTTT
>TRBV6-2/TRBV6-3|few|-|TRBJ2-1
CASSYPLMAGAYNEQFF
TGTGCCAGCAGTTACCCTCTAATGGCGGGGGCGTACAATGAGCAGTTCTTC
>TRBV4-3|-|TRBD1|TRBJ1-3
CASSQDRDRANTIYF
TGCGCCAGCAGCCAAGATAGGGACAGGGCCAACACCATATATTTT
>TRBV4-2|-|-|TRBJ1-1
CASSKWDGNTEAFF
TGTGCCAGCAGCAAATGGGACGGGAACACTGAAGCTTTCTTT
>TRBV7-9|-|TRBD1|TRBJ2-5
CASSAPGQFNNEQYF
TGTGCCAGCAGCGCACCGGGACAGTTTAACAATGAGCAGTACTTC
>TRBV10-2|-|-|TRBJ2-5
CASSERTGFQETQYF
TGCGCCAGCAGTGAGAGGACTGGATTTCAAGAGACCCAGTACTTC
>TRBV6-2/TRBV6-3|-|TRBD2|TRBJ2-1
CAGSFELAGVPYNEQFF
TGTGCCGGCAGCTTCGAACTAGCGGGGGTACCTTACAATGAGCAGTTCTTC
>TRBV12-3/TRBV12-4|many|TRBD2|TRBJ2-1
CASSLRGDEQFF
TGTGCCAGCAGTCTCCGGGGGGATGAGCAGTTCTTC
>TRBV7-2|many|-|TRBJ1-1
CASSPQLNTEAFF
TGTGCCAGCAGTCCCCAATTGAACACTGAAGCTTTCTTT
>TRBV6-6|once|-|TRBJ2-5
CASMGSQETQYF
TGTGCCAGCATGGGATCACAAGAGACCCAGTACTTC
>TRBV4-3|many|-|TRBJ2-1
CASSQDIPGAAINEQFF
TGCGCCAGCAGCCAAGATATTCCTGGGGCCGCCATTAATGAGCAGTTCTTC
>TRBV9|-|TRBD1|TRBJ2-3
CASSFGPGTGASTDTQYF
TGTGCCAGCAGCTTCGGGCCCGGGACAGGGGCGAGCACAGATACGCAGTATTTT
>TRBV10-3|-|TRBD1|TRBJ1-2
CAISGGTGYGYTF
TGTGCCATCAGTGGGGGGACAGGATATGGCTACACCTTC
>TRBV5-1|-|-|TRBJ1-1
CASSLIGVSGEAFF
TGCGCCAGCAGCTTGATCGGCGTGTCGGGTGAGGCTTTCTTT
>TRBV6-5|-|TRBD2|TRBJ2-3
CASSYLPSGGGRTDTQYF
TGTGCCAGCAGTTACCTTCCCAGTGGCGGGGGGAGAACAGATACGCAGTATTTT
>TRBV4-3|-|-|TRBJ1-1
CAGSQDLSRSNTEAFF
TGCGCCGGCAGCCAAGATCTGAGCAGATCGAACACTGAAGCTTTCTTT
>TRBV28|once|-|TRBJ2-2
CASRRTVTGELFF
TGTGCCAGCAGGCGGACAGTCACCGGGGAGCTGTTTTTT
>TRBV7-2|-|-|TRBJ2-1
CASSSRPNAYNEQFF
TGTGCCAGCAGCTCGAGACCTAACGCCTACAATGAGCAGTTCTTC
>TRBV12-3/TRBV12-4|-|-|TRBJ2-7
CASTSGTVSYEQYF
TGTGCCAGCACTTCGGGGACGGTCTCCTACGAGCAGTACTTC
>TRBV10-3|-|-|TRBJ1-1
CAIFSRTEAFF
TGTGCCATCTTCTCCCGGACTGAAGCTTTCTTT
>TRBV7-2|few|-|TRBJ2-2
CASSLVSTGELFF
TGTGCCAGCAGCTTAGTTAGCACCGGGGAGCTGTTTTTT
>TRBV27|-|TRBD1|TRBJ1-1
CASSRLTSGGPTEAFF
TGTGCCAGCAGTCGTCTAACCTCAGGGGGGCCCACTGAAGCTTTCTTT
>TRBV27|-|-|TRBJ2-5
CASSVGAGRETQYF
TGTGCCAGCAGTGTGGGAGCAGGACGGGAGACCCAGTACTTC
>TRBV9|-|-|TRBJ2-2
CASQTGNTGELFF
TGTGCCAGTCAGACAGGGAACACCGGGGAGCTGTTTTTT
>TRBV7-2|few|TRBD2|TRBJ2-3
CASSLDLAGGITDTQYF
TGTGCCAGCAGCTTAGATCTAGCGGGGGGCATCACAGATACGCAGTATTTT
>TRBV7-2|-|-|TRBJ1-2
CASSLDTLSYGYTF
TGTGCCAGCAGCTTAGATACGCTATCATATGGCTACACCTTC
>TRBV12-3/TRBV12-4|-|-|TRBJ1-3
CASSPGWTLGESGNTIYF
TGTGCCAGCAGTCCGGGGTGGACTTTAGGCGAGTCTGGAAACACCATATATTTT
>TRBV7-8|-|-|TRBJ2-7
CASSSTGSVIYYEQYF
TGTGCCAGCAGCTCCACAGGGTCTGTGATATACTACGAGCAGTACTTC
>TRBV12-3/TRBV12-4|-|-|TRBJ1-2
CASSPNRKGHYGYTF
TGTGCCAGCAGTCCAAACAGGAAAGGGCACTATGGCTACACCTTC
>TRBV7-9|-|-|TRBJ2-1
CASSLAVGRNNEQFF
TGTGCCAGCAGCTTAGCAGTCGGCCGAAACAATGAGCAGTTCTTC
>TRBV18|-|-|TRBJ2-7
CASSPPSGQSYEQYF
TGTGCCAGCTCACCACCCTCAGGTCAATCCTACGAGCAGTACTTC
>TRBV5-1|few|TRBD1|TRBJ1-2
CASSLGDSTSLGYTF
TGCGCCAGCAGCTTGGGGGACAGTACTTCACTTGGCTACACCTTC